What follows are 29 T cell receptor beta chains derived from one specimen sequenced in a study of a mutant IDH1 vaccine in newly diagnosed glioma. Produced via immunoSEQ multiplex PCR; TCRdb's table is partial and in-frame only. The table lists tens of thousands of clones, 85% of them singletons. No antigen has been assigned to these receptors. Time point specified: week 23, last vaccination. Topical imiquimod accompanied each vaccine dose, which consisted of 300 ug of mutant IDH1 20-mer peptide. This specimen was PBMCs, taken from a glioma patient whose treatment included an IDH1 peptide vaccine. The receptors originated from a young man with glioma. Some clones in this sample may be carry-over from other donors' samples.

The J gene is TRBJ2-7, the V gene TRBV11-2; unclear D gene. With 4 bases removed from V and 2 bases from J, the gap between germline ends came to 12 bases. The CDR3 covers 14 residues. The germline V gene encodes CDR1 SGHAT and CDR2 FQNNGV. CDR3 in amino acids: CASSSLQAPYEQYF. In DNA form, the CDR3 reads TGTGCCAGCAGCTCCCTCCAGGCCCCCTACGAGCAGTACTTC.

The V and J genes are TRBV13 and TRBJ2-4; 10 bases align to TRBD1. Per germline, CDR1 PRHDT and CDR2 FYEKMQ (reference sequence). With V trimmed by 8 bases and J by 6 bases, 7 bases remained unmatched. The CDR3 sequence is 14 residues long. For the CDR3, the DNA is TGTGCCAGCGGGACAGGGGAGGGGGGAAACATTCAGTACTTC. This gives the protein CASGTGEGGNIQYF.

CDR3 residues: CASSRDRVAQPQHF. DNA of the CDR3: TGTGCCAGCAGTCGGGACAGGGTGGCTCAGCCCCAGCATTTT. The chain combines TRBV28 with TRBJ1-5; 9 positions match TRBD1. Unmatched junction bases numbered 5, after V lost 5 bases and J lost 6 bases. Germline lookup yields CDR1 MDHEN and CDR2 SYDVKM. This CDR3 is 14 amino acids long.

CDR3 residues: CASSLTNEQFF. The CDR3 DNA sequence: TGTGCCAGCAGCTTAACGAATGAGCAGTTCTTC. The chain uses TRBV5-4 and TRBJ2-1; D ambiguous. This CDR3 contains 11 residues. V was trimmed by 2 bases and J by 7 bases, leaving 4 bases between them. Germline CDR1 reads SGHNT; CDR2 reads YYREEE (reference sequence).

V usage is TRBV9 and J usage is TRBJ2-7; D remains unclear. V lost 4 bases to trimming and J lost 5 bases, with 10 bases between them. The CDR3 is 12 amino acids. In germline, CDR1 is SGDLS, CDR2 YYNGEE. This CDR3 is CASSTNAHEQYF. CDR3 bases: TGTGCCAGCAGCACCAACGCCCACGAGCAGTACTTC.

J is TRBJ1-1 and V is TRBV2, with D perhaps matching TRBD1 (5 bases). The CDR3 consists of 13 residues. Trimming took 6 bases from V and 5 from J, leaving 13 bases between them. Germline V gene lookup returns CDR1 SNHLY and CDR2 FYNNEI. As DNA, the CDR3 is TGTGCCAGCAGCGAACAGGAGGGGACTGAAGCTTTCTTT. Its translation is CASSEQEGTEAFF.

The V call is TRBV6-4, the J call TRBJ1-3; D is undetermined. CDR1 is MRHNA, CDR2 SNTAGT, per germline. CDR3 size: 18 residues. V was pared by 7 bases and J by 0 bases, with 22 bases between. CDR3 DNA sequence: TGTGCCAGCACCCCCCAAGGTCAGGCCTCAACCTCTGGAAACACCATATATTTT. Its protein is CASTPQGQASTSGNTIYF.

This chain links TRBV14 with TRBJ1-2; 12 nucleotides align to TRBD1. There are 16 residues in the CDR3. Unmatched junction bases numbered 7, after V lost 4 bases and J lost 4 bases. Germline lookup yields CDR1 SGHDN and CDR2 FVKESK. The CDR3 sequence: CASSLPGQGAGYGYTF. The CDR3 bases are TGTGCCAGCAGCCTCCCGGGACAGGGGGCCGGCTATGGCTACACCTTC. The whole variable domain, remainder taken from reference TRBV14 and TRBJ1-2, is EAGVTQFPSHSVIEKGQTVTLRCDPISGHDNLYWYRRVMGKEIKFLLHFVKESKQDESGMPNNRFLAERTGGTYSTLKVQPAELEDSGVYFCASSLPGQGAGYGYTFGSGTRLTVV.

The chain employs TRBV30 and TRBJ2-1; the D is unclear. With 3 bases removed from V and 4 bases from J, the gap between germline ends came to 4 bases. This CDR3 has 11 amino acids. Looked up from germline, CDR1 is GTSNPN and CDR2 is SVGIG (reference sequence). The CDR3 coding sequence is TGTGCCTGGAGCGTGTACAATGAGCAGTTCTTC. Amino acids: CAWSVYNEQFF.

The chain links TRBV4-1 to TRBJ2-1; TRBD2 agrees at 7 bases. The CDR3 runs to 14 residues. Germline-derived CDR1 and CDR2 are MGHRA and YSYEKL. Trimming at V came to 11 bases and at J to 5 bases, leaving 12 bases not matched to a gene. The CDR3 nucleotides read TGCGCCGTGGGAATTAGCGGGCCAAACAATGAGCAGTTCTTC. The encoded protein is CAVGISGPNNEQFF.

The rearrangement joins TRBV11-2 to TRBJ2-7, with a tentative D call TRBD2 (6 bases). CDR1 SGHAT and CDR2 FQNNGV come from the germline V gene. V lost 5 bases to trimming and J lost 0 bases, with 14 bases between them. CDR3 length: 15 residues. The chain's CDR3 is CASSRGTLSSYEQYF. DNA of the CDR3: TGTGCCAGCAGCCGCGGGACGCTTTCCTCCTACGAGCAGTACTTC. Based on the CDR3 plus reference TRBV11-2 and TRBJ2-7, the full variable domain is EAGVAQSPRYKIIEKRQSVAFWCNPISGHATLYWYQQILGQGPKLLIQFQNNGVVDDSQLPKDRFSAERLKGVDSTLKIQPAKLEDSAVYLCASSRGTLSSYEQYFGPGTRLTVT.

For the CDR3, the DNA is TGTGCCAGCAGCTTCGGACTAGCGGGGCGGCAGTTCTTC. It encodes CASSFGLAGRQFF. The rearrangement uses TRBV7-9 and TRBJ2-1; TRBD2 agrees at 12 bases. The CDR3 has 13 residues. CDR1 is SEHNR, CDR2 FQNEAQ, per germline (reference sequence). The trim removed 3 bases at V and 12 bases at J, leaving 3 bases unmatched.

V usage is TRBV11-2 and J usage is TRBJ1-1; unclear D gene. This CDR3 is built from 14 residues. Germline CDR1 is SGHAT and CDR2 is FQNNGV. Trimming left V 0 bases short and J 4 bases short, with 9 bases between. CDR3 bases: TGTGCCAGCAGCTTAGATCTGGTTCGCACTGAAGCTTTCTTT. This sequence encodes CASSLDLVRTEAFF.

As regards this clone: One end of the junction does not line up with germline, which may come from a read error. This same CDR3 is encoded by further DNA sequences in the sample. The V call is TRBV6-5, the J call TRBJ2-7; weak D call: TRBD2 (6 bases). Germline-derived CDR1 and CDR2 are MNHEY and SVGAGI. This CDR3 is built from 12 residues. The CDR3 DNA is TGTGCTAGCAGGGCGGGGAAGAACGAGCAGTACTTC. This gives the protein CASRAGKNEQYF.

The CDR3 DNA reads TGTGCCAGCAGCCCGCGGACTAGGAGCTCCTACAATGAGCAGTTCTTC. It encodes CASSPRTRSSYNEQFF. The V gene is TRBV9, the J gene TRBJ2-1; 7 bases are shared with TRBD2. V gave up 4 bases and J gave up 0 bases; unmatched junction bases: 7. The CDR3 has 16 residues. CDR1 and CDR2 (germline): SGDLS, YYNGEE.

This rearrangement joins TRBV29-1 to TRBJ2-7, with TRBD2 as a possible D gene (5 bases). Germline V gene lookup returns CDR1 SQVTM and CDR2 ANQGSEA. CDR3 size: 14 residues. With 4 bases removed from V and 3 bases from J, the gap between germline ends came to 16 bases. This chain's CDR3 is CSVAGSSRNYEQYF. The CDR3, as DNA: TGCAGCGTTGCGGGAAGTTCGCGGAACTACGAGCAGTACTTC.

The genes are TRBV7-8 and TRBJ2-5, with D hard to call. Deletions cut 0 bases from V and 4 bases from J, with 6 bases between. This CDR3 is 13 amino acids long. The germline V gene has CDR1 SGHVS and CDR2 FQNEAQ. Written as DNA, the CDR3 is TGTGCCAGCAGCTTAGCCGGAGTAGAGACCCAGTACTTC. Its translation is CASSLAGVETQYF.

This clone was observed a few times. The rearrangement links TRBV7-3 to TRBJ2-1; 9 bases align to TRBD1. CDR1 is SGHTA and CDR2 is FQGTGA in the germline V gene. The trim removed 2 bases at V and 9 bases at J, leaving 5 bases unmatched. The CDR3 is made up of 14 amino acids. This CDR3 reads CASSLSGTGIEQFF. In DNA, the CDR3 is TGTGCCAGCAGCTTATCCGGGACAGGGATTGAGCAGTTCTTC.

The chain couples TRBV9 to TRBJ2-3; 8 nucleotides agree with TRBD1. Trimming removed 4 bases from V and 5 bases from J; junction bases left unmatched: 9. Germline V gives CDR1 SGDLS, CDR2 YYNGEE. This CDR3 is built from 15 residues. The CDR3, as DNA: TGTGCCAGCAGCATTCGACAGGGGAGCGAAGATACGCAGTATTTT. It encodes CASSIRQGSEDTQYF. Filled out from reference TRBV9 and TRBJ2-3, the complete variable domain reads DSGVTQTPKHLITATGQRVTLRCSPRSGDLSVYWYQQSLDQGLQFLIQYYNGEERAKGNILERFSAQQFPDLHSELNLSSLELGDSALYFCASSIRQGSEDTQYFGPGTRLTVL.

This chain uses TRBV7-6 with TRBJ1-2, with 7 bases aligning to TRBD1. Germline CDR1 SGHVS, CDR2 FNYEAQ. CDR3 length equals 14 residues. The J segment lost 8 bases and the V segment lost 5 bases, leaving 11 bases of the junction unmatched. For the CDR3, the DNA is TGTGCCAGCAGCCCGGACACAGGGGTGAGCGGCTACACCTTC. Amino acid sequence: CASSPDTGVSGYTF.

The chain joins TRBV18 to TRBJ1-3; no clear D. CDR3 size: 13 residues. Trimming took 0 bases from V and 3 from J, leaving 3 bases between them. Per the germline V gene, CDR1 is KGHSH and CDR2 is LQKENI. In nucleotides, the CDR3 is TGTGCCAGCTCACCACCGGGTGGAAACACCATATATTTT. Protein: CASSPPGGNTIYF.

The CDR3 sequence is CASSLGGEAQNIQYF. CDR3 sequence (DNA): TGCGCCAGCAGCTTGGGGGGCGAGGCCCAAAACATTCAGTACTTC. The chain couples TRBV5-1 to TRBJ2-4; TRBD1 is a possible D gene (5 bases). With 0 bases removed from V and 5 bases from J, the gap between germline ends came to 12 bases. Germline V gene lookup returns CDR1 SGHRS and CDR2 YFSETQ. The CDR3 consists of 15 residues.

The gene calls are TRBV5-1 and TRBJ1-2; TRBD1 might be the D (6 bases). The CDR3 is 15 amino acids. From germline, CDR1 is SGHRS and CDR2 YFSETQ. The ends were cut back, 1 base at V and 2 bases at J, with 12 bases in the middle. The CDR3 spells CASSLRGDNNYGYTF. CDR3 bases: TGCGCCAGCAGCTTGCGGGGGGACAACAACTATGGCTACACCTTC.

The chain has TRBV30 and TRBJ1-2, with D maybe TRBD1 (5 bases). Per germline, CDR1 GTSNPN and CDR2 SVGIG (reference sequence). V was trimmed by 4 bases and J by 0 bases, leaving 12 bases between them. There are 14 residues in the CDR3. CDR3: CAWTLTGANYGYTF. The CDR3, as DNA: TGTGCCTGGACTTTGACGGGGGCTAACTATGGCTACACCTTC. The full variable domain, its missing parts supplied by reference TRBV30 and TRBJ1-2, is SQTIHQWPATLVQPVGSPLSLECTVEGTSNPNLYWYRQAAGRGLQLLFYSVGIGQISSEVPQNLSASRPQDRQFILSSKKLLLSDSGFYLCAWTLTGANYGYTFGSGTRLTVV.

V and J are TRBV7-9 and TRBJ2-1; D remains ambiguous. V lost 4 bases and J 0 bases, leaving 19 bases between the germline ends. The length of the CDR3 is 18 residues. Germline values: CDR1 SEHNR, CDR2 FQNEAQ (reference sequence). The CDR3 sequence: CASSSTLYPERSYNEQFF. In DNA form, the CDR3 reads TGTGCCAGCAGCTCGACCCTTTACCCAGAGCGCTCCTACAATGAGCAGTTCTTC.

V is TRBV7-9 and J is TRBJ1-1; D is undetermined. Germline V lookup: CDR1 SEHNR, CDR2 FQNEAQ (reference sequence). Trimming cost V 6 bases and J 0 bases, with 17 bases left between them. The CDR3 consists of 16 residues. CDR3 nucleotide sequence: TGTGCCAGCAGGTCCAGGAGAAACCTCATGAACACTGAAGCTTTCTTT. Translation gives CASRSRRNLMNTEAFF. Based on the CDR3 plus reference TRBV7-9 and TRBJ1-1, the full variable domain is DTGVSQNPRHKITKRGQNVTFRCDPISEHNRLYWYRQTLGQGPEFLTYFQNEAQLEKSRLLSDRFSAERPKGSFSTLEIQRTEQGDSAMYLCASRSRRNLMNTEAFFGQGTRLTVV.

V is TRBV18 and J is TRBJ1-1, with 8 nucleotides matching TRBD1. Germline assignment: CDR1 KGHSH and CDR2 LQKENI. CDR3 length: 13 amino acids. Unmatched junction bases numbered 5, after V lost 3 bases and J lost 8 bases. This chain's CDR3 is CASSPLQGEEAFF. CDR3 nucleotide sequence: TGTGCCAGCTCACCCCTACAGGGGGAGGAAGCTTTCTTT. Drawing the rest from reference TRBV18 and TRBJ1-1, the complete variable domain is NAGVMQNPRHLVRRRGQEARLRCSPMKGHSHVYWYRQLPEEGLKFMVYLQKENIIDESGMPKERFSAEFPKEGPSILRIQQVVRGDSAAYFCASSPLQGEEAFFGQGTRLTVV.

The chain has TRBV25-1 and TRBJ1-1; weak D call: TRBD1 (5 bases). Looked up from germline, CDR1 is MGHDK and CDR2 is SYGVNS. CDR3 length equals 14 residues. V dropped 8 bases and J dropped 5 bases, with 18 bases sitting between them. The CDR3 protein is CASSPMGEGTEAFF. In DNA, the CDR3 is TGTGCCAGCTCCCCCATGGGGGAGGGAACTGAAGCTTTCTTT. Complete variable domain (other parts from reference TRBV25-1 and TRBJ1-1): EADIYQTPRYLVIGTGKKITLECSQTMGHDKMYWYQQDPGMELHLIHYSYGVNSTEKGDLSSESTVSRIRTEHFPLTLESARPSHTSQYLCASSPMGEGTEAFFGQGTRLTVV.

The CDR3 sequence is CASSLYTGRGELFF. CDR3 nucleotides: TGTGCCAGCAGTTTATATACAGGGCGTGGGGAGCTGTTTTTT. The chain recombines TRBV28 with TRBJ2-2; D might be TRBD1 (6 bases). Trimming pared 1 base from V and 8 bases from J, leaving 11 bases between. Germline V gene lookup returns CDR1 MDHEN and CDR2 SYDVKM. This CDR3 contains 14 residues. The full variable domain, with the rest looked up from reference TRBV28 and TRBJ2-2, is DVKVTQSSRYLVKRTGEKVFLECVQDMDHENMFWYRQDPGLGLRLIYFSYDVKMKEKGDIPEGYSVSREKKERFSLILESASTNQTSMYLCASSLYTGRGELFFGEGSRLTVL.